What follows are 21 T cell receptor beta chains derived from one specimen sequenced in a study of post-analysis software for immune sequencing data. Notes on the study in general: Patients used five TRBV segments, including TRBV5-6, TRBV5-1 and TRBV20-1, more often than controls.

Antigen specificity for these receptors is unknown. Carried by the TCR beta cDNA libraries were unique molecular identifiers. From the PCR reads, TCRdb called clonotypes with MiXCR, one entry per CDR3 protein. This sample has about 540,000 distinct CDR3 sequences, with about a third found just once. The sample was blood. These receptors were taken from a girl under 18 with multiple sclerosis.

This clonotype has at least ten counts. The chain uses TRBV11-2 and TRBJ2-5; TRBD2 agrees at 11 bases. This CDR3 contains 16 residues. CDR1 and CDR2 (germline): SGHAT, FQNNGV. V trimming: 1 base; J trimming: 5 bases; junction bases outside the gene matches: 6. This chain's CDR3 is CASSLVVAGGMETQYF. For the CDR3, the DNA is TGTGCCAGCAGCTTAGTCGTAGCGGGGGGGATGGAGACCCAGTACTTC.

Comment on this clonotype: The junction departs from the called germline gene at one end, perhaps through a read error. The chain couples TRBV6-5 to TRBJ2-5, with TRBD2 matching over 14 bases. CDR3 length: 15 amino acids. CDR1 and CDR2 from the germline V gene are MNHEY and SVGAGI. DNA of the CDR3: TGTGCCGGCAGTTCGGGACTAGCGGGGGAGGAGACCCAGTACTTC. Residues: CAGSSGLAGEETQYF.

This clonotype was seen once. The junction differs from germline at one of its ends, possibly a read error. The chain is built from TRBV5-5 and TRBJ1-2, with unresolved D. Germline CDR1 is SGHKS and CDR2 is YYEKEE (reference sequence). The CDR3 has 14 amino acids. In DNA form, the CDR3 reads TGTGCCGGCAGCCCGGAGGTGGGAAACTATGGCTACACCTTC. Protein: CAGSPEVGNYGYTF.

This chain connects TRBV5-1 to TRBJ2-7; no firm D call. Per germline, CDR1 SGHRS and CDR2 YFSETQ. V was shortened by 0 bases and J by 4 bases, with 8 bases between the two germline ends. The CDR3 has 13 residues. The CDR3 bases are TGCGCCAGCAGCTTGGACGCGGAATACGAGCAGTACTTC. Its translation: CASSLDAEYEQYF.

This clonotype was found once. A junction end diverges from the germline sequence, so it may reflect a read error. The rearrangement links TRBV29-1 to TRBJ2-2, with a possible D match to TRBD2 (5 bases). CDR1 is SQVTM, CDR2 ANQGSEA, per germline. The CDR3 sequence is 15 residues long. The DNA of the CDR3 is TGCAGCGCCGGATTGGGAGCCCCTGGCACCGGGGAGCGGTTTTTT. This sequence encodes CSAGLGAPGTGERFF.

This sequence joins TRBV24-1 and TRBJ2-7; 8 nucleotides match TRBD1. The CDR3 covers 15 residues. V gave up 3 bases and J gave up 1 base; unmatched junction bases: 4. Germline CDR1 reads KGHDR; CDR2 reads SFDVKD. The CDR3 DNA sequence: TGTGCCACCAGTGATCGGACAGGGAGATCCTACGAGCAGTACTTC. Translated, it gives CATSDRTGRSYEQYF.

This chain connects TRBV19 to TRBJ1-2; TRBD1 aligns across 7 bases. CDR1 is LNHDA and CDR2 is SQIVND in the germline V gene (reference sequence). The length of the CDR3 is 14 residues. Losses at the gene ends were 5 bases for V and 4 bases for J; bases not matched to a gene: 7. The CDR3 bases are TGTGCCAGTAGTTGGGACAGCCGGGGCTATGGCTACACCTTC. This translates into CASSWDSRGYGYTF.

This clonotype has just a few counts. This chain connects TRBV10-3 to TRBJ1-4; 7 bases are shared with TRBD1. This CDR3 has 16 residues. Germline CDR1 is ENHRY and CDR2 is SYGVKD. The V and J ends lost 0 bases and 10 bases, in that order; junction bases with no gene match: 11. The CDR3 DNA reads as TGTGCCATCAGTGAGTCGAATCATACAGGGGCTGGAAAACTGTTTTTT. Translation: CAISESNHTGAGKLFF.

The CDR3 here is CAISTLGTYEQYF. In nucleotides, the CDR3 is TGTGCCATCAGTACTCTGGGAACCTACGAGCAGTACTTC. V usage is TRBV10-3 and J usage is TRBJ2-7; unclear D gene. The CDR3 length is 13 residues. V was clipped by 5 bases and J by 2 bases, with 10 bases between them. The germline gives CDR1 ENHRY, CDR2 SYGVKD.

The chain employs TRBV10-3 and TRBJ2-1; 8 bases line up with TRBD2. The germline V gene has CDR1 ENHRY and CDR2 SYGVKD. Losses at the gene ends were 6 bases for V and 7 bases for J; bases not matched to a gene: 14. CDR3 length equals 16 residues. The CDR3 coding sequence is TGTGCCATCAGGCCCTTGGCTAGCGGGTCCCTAAATGAGCAGTTCTTC. Translated, it gives CAIRPLASGSLNEQFF.

The J gene is TRBJ1-5, the V gene TRBV7-9; no reliable D call. The CDR3 contains 12 residues. CDR1 SEHNR and CDR2 FQNEAQ come from the germline V gene (reference sequence). V lost 2 bases to trimming and J lost 5 bases, with 4 bases between them. DNA for the CDR3: TGTGCCAGCAGCTTAAAAGATCAGCCCCAGCATTTT. This sequence encodes CASSLKDQPQHF.

This clonotype has a handful of counts. The chain couples TRBV9 to TRBJ1-4, with TRBD1 identical over 9 bases. CDR3 length: 14 residues. J gave up 7 bases and V 4 bases, and 5 bases lay outside the gene matches. In germline, CDR1 is SGDLS, CDR2 YYNGEE. CDR3 in DNA: TGTGCCAGCAGCCCTCGGACAGGGGTTGAAAAACTGTTTTTT. Protein: CASSPRTGVEKLFF.

The V and J genes are TRBV4-2 and TRBJ1-1; no clear D gene. This CDR3 is 14 amino acids long. V lost 0 bases, J lost 9 bases, and 14 bases lay in between. Germline CDR1 reads LGHNA; CDR2 reads YNFKEQ. This CDR3 reads CASSQEFLGLQAFF. The CDR3 DNA reads TGTGCCAGCAGCCAAGAGTTTTTGGGCCTGCAAGCTTTCTTT.

This clonotype was seen only a few times. The chain recombines TRBV7-9 with TRBJ2-3; possibly TRBD1 or TRBD2 for D (5 bases each). Germline CDR1 SEHNR, CDR2 FQNEAQ (reference sequence). CDR3 size: 15 residues. The V end was cut by 5 bases, the J end by 6 bases, with 18 bases between. The CDR3 region is CASSAAGTATDTQYF. Written as DNA, the CDR3 is TGTGCCAGCAGCGCAGCCGGGACCGCTACCGATACGCAGTATTTT.

Concerning this clonotype: The junction departs from the called germline gene at one end, perhaps through a read error. The rearrangement uses TRBV7-2 and TRBJ1-5; no clear D gene. Germline V gene data show CDR1 as SGHTA and CDR2 as FQGNSA. This CDR3 has 13 amino acids. CDR3 sequence: CAGSWGGNQPQHF. The CDR3 nucleotides are TGTGCCGGCAGCTGGGGTGGCAATCAGCCCCAGCATTTT.

Written as DNA, the CDR3 is TGCGCCAGCAGTGAGTCCTCCAGGGGGACCCGCCCACTCCACTTT. Its translation: CASSESSRGTRPLHF. J is TRBJ1-6 and V is TRBV10-2, with TRBD1 matching 7 bases. This CDR3 region has 15 residues. The germline CDR1 and CDR2 sequences are WSHSY and SAAADI. The V gene end was trimmed by 0 bases and the J gene end by 16 bases; junction bases not matched to a gene: 12.

J is TRBJ1-3 and V is TRBV7-9; D not resolved. Trimming removed 5 bases from V and 0 bases from J, with 8 bases in between. This CDR3 spans 14 amino acids. CDR1 and CDR2 from the germline V gene are SEHNR and FQNEAQ (reference sequence). CDR3 residues: CASSPRRSGNTIYF. CDR3 nucleotide sequence: TGTGCCAGCAGCCCAAGGCGCTCTGGAAACACCATATATTTT.

The chain uses TRBV5-1 and TRBJ2-7; perhaps TRBD2 as D (5 bases). CDR3 length equals 13 residues. Trimming took off 4 bases at V and 2 bases at J, with 10 bases between the two ends. The germline V gene has CDR1 SGHRS and CDR2 YFSETQ. CDR3 protein: CASSARGAYEQYF. The CDR3 DNA is TGCGCCAGCAGCGCTCGGGGAGCCTACGAGCAGTACTTC.

The chain couples TRBV5-1 to TRBJ2-3, with TRBD1 matching 8 bases. Trimming took 4 bases from V and 6 from J; bases not matched to a gene: 10. The CDR3 consists of 15 residues. Germline V gives CDR1 SGHRS, CDR2 YFSETQ. For the CDR3, the DNA is TGCGCCAGCAGCGGCAGGGGGCTCGGGATGGATACGCAGTATTTT. Its protein product is CASSGRGLGMDTQYF.

The chain has TRBV7-3 and TRBJ2-1; D may be TRBD1 (6 bases). V dropped 1 base and J dropped 7 bases, with 20 bases sitting between them. The CDR3 contains 17 residues. Germline loops: CDR1 SGHTA, CDR2 FQGTGA. CDR3 nucleotides: TGTGCCAGCAGCTTAAATATCCGCGAGGGGGTCGGGAATGAGCAGTTCTTC. It translates to CASSLNIREGVGNEQFF.

The chain is built from TRBV6-5 and TRBJ2-3; 8 bases fit TRBD2. V lost 5 bases, J lost 4 bases, and 8 bases stayed unmatched. The CDR3 is 15 residues long. Germline CDR1 MNHEY, CDR2 SVGAGI. The CDR3 loop reads CASSRGTRRADTQYF. In DNA, the CDR3 is TGTGCCAGCAGTCGCGGGACTAGAAGGGCAGATACGCAGTATTTT.